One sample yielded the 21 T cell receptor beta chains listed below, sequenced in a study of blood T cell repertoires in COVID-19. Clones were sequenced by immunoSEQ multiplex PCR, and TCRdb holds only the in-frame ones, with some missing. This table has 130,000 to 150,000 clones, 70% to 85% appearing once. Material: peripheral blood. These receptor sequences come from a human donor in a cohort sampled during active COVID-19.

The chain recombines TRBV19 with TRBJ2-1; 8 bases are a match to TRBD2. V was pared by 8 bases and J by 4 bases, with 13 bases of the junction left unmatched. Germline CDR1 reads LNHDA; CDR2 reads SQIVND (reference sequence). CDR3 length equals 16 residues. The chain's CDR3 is CASDNSGRGVYNEQFF. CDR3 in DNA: TGTGCCAGTGACAACTCTGGGCGGGGGGTATACAATGAGCAGTTCTTC.

The CDR3 DNA reads as TGTGCCAGCAGCCTACGGACAGGCGGCGATGAAAAACTGTTTTTT. This codes for CASSLRTGGDEKLFF. The chain carries TRBV3-1 (or the pseudogene TRBV3-2) and TRBJ1-4, with 7 bases matching TRBD1. V was clipped by 4 bases and J by 6 bases; unmatched bases: 8. Germline V gene data show CDR1 as LGHDT and CDR2 as YNNKEL (reference sequence). The CDR3 is 15 residues long.

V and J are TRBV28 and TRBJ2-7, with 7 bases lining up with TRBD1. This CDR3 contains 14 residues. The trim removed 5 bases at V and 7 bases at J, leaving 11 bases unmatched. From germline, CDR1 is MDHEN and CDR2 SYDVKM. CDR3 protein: CASSRQGGSWEQYF. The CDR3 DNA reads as TGTGCCAGCAGTCGACAGGGTGGAAGTTGGGAGCAGTACTTC.

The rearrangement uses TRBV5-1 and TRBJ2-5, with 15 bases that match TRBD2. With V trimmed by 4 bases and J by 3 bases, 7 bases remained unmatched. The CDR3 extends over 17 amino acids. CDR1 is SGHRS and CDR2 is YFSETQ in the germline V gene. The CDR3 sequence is CASSATGLAGGKETQYF. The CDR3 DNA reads TGCGCCAGCAGCGCTACGGGACTAGCGGGGGGTAAAGAGACCCAGTACTTC.

DNA of the CDR3: TGTGCCAGCAGCAAACCGGGACCCGGGGGTCCAGATACGCAGTATTTT. Translating it yields CASSKPGPGGPDTQYF. V gene TRBV11-1 combines with J gene TRBJ2-3; tentative D call: TRBD2 (6 bases). The CDR3 runs 16 residues. Looked up from germline, CDR1 is SGHAT and CDR2 is FQDESV (reference sequence). V lost 5 bases and J lost 4, with 19 bases in between.

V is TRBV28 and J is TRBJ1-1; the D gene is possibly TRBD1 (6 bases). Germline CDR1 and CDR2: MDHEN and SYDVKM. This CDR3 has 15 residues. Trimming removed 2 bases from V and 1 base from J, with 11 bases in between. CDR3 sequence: CASSLRQAWNTEAFF. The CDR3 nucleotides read TGTGCCAGCAGTTTACGACAGGCTTGGAACACTGAAGCTTTCTTT.

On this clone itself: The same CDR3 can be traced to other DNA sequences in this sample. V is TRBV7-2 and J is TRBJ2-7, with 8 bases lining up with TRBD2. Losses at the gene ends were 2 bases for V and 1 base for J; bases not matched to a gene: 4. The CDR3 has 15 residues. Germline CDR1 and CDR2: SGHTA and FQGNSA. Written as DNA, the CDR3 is TGTGCCAGCAGCTTAACCAGCGGGGGATCCTACGAGCAGTACTTC. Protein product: CASSLTSGGSYEQYF. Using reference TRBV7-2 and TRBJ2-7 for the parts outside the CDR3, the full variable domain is GAGVSQSPSNKVTEKGKDVELRCDPISGHTALYWYRQSLGQGLEFLIYFQGNSAPDKSGLPSDRFSAERTGGSVSTLTIQRTQQEDSAVYLCASSLTSGGSYEQYFGPGTRLTVT.

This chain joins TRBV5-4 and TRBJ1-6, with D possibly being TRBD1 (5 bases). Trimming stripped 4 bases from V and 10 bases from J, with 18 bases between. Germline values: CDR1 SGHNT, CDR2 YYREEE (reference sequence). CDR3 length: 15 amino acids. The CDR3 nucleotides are TGTGCCAGCAGCCTCAATGCAGGGATCCGCTCACCCCTCCACTTT. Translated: CASSLNAGIRSPLHF.

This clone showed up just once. The CDR3 DNA reads TGTGCCAGCAGCCCGATCTCGGGGGGAGAGACCCAGTACTTC. It codes for CASSPISGGETQYF. V usage is TRBV7-2 and J usage is TRBJ2-5; 7 nucleotides match TRBD2. V was clipped by 5 bases and J by 4 bases; unmatched bases: 7. Germline lookup yields CDR1 SGHTA and CDR2 FQGNSA. CDR3 length: 14 residues.

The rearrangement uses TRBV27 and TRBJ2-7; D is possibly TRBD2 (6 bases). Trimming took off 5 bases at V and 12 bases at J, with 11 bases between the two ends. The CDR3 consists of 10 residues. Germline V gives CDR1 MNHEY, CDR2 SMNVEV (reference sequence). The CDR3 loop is CASSRGLSYF. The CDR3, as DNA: TGTGCCAGCAGTCGGGGGTTGTCGTACTTC.

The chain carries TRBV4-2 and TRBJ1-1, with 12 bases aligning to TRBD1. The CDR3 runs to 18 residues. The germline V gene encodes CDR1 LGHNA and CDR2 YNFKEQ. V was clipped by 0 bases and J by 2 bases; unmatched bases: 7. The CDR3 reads CASSQDSGTGGVNTEAFF. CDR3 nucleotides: TGTGCCAGCAGCCAAGACTCCGGGACAGGGGGCGTTAACACTGAAGCTTTCTTT.

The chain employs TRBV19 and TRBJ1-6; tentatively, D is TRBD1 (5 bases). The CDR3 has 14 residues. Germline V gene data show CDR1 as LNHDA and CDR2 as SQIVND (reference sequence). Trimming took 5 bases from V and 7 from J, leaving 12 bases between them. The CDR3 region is CASSGGLSNSPLHF. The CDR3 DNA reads TGTGCCAGTAGTGGGGGGTTGAGCAATTCACCCCTCCACTTT.

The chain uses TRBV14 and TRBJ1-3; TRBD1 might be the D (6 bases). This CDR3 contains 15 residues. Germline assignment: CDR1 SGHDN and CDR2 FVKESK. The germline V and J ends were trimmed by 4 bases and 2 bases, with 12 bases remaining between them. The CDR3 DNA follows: TGTGCCAGCAGCCGACCTGGGGGCGCTGGAAACACCATATATTTT. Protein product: CASSRPGGAGNTIYF.

In nucleotides, the CDR3 is TGTGCCAGCAGACTCCAAGCCAACACTGAAGCTTTCTTT. Amino acids: CASRLQANTEAFF. The chain carries TRBV6-5 and TRBJ1-1; D is ambiguous. Trimming took off 6 bases at V and 2 bases at J, with 10 bases between the two ends. Germline lookup yields CDR1 MNHEY and CDR2 SVGAGI. There are 13 residues in the CDR3.

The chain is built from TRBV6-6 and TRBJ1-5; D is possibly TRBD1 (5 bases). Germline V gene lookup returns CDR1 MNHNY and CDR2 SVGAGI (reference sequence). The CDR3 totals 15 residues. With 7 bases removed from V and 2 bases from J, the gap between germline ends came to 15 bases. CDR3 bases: TGTGCCAGCACCACGGCGGGGGTTGGCAATCAGCCCCAGCATTTT. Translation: CASTTAGVGNQPQHF.

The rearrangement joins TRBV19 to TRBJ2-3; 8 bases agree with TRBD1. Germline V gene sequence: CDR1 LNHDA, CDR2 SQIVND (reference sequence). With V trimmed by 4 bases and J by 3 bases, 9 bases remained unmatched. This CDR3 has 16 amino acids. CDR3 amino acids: CASSTGQGKGTDTQYF. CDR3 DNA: TGTGCCAGTAGTACCGGACAGGGTAAGGGTACAGATACGCAGTATTTT.

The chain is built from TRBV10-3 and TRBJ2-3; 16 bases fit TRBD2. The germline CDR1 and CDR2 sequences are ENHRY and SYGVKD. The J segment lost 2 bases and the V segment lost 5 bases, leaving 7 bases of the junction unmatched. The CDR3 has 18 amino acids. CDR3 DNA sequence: TGTGCCATCAGTTCCGGGACTAGCGGGGGGGTACCCACAGATACGCAGTATTTT. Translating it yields CAISSGTSGGVPTDTQYF.

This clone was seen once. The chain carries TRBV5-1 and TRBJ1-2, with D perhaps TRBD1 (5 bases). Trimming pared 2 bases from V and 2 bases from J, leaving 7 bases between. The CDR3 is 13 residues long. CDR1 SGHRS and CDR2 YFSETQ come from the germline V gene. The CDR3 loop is CASSFGGNYGYTF. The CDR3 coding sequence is TGCGCCAGCAGCTTTGGGGGGAACTATGGCTACACCTTC.

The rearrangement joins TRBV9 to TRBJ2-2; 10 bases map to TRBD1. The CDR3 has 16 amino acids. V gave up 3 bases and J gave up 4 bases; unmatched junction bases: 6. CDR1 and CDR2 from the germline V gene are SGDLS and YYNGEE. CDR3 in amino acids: CASSARDRGLTGELFF. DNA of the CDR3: TGTGCCAGCAGCGCCCGGGACAGGGGTCTCACCGGGGAGCTGTTTTTT.

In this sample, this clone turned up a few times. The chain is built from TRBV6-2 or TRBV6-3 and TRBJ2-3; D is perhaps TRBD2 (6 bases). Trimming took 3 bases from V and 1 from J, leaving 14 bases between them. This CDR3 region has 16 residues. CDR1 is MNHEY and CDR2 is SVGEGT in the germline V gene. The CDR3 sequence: CASSYIDGGGTDTQYF. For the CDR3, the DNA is TGTGCCAGCAGTTATATCGATGGCGGGGGCACAGATACGCAGTATTTT.

The CDR3: CASSFHTGGGETQYF. The CDR3 DNA is TGTGCCAGCAGCTTCCACACCGGGGGTGGAGAGACCCAGTACTTC. V and J are TRBV5-8 and TRBJ2-5; a possible D gene is TRBD2 (6 bases). The CDR3 length is 15 residues. From germline, CDR1 is SGHTS and CDR2 YDEGEE. Trimming pared 2 bases from V and 4 bases from J, leaving 15 bases between.